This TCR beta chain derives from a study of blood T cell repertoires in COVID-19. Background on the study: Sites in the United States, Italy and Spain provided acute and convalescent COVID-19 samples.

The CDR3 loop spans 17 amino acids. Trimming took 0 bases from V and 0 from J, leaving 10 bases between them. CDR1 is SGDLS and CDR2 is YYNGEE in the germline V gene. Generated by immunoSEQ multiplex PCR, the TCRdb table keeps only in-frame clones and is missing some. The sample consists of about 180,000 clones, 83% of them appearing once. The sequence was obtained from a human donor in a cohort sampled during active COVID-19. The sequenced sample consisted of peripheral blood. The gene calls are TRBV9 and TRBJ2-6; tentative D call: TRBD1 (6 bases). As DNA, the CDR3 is TGTGCCAGCAGCGTAGTAGGACAGTCCTCTGGGGCCAACGTCCTGACTTTC. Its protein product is CASSVVGQSSGANVLTF.